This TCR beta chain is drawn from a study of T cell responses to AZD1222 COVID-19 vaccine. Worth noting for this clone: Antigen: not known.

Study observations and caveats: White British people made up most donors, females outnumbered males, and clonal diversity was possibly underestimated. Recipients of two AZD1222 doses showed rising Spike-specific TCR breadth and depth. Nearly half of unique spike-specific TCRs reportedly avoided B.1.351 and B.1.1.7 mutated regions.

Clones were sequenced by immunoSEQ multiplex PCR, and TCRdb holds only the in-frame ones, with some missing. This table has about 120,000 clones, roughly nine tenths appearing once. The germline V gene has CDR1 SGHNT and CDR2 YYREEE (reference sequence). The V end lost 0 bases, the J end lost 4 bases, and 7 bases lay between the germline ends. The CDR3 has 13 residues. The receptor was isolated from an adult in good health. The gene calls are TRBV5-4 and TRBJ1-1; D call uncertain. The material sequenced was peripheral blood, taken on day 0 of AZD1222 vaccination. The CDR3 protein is CASSLVEGTEAFF. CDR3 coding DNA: TGTGCCAGCAGCTTGGTGGAGGGCACTGAAGCTTTCTTT.